This T cell receptor beta chain was documented in a study of lymphopenia after photon versus proton radiotherapy. V shed 8 bases and J shed 6 bases, with 15 bases lying between them. In germline, CDR1 is MGHDK, CDR2 SYGVNS. CDR3 length equals 13 residues. Regarding this clone: The antigen remains undetermined.

Assay used: immunoSEQ multiplex PCR; TCRdb lists only in-frame clones, some missing. The table lists almost 30,000 clones, around nine tenths of them singletons. Whole-study findings and limits: Post-nadir diversity loss with photons came from oligoclonal expansion, particularly CD8+ Temra cells. Relative stability marked proton patients; photon patients lost diversity and naive cells. Larger post-nadir TCR diversity loss correlated inversely with survival in deceased patients. Better survival with proton therapy was suggested as possible, not demonstrated.

The gene calls are TRBV25-1 and TRBJ2-3; maybe TRBD2 (6 bases). Sequenced material: peripheral blood, taken from a patient treated with proton-based radiotherapy. This receptor was taken from a woman aged 55-69 years with cholangiocarcinoma. Some clones in this sample may be carry-over from other donors' samples. CDR3 loop: CASQLGSLDTQYF. The CDR3 nucleotides are TGTGCCAGCCAGCTCGGGAGTTTGGATACGCAGTATTTT.